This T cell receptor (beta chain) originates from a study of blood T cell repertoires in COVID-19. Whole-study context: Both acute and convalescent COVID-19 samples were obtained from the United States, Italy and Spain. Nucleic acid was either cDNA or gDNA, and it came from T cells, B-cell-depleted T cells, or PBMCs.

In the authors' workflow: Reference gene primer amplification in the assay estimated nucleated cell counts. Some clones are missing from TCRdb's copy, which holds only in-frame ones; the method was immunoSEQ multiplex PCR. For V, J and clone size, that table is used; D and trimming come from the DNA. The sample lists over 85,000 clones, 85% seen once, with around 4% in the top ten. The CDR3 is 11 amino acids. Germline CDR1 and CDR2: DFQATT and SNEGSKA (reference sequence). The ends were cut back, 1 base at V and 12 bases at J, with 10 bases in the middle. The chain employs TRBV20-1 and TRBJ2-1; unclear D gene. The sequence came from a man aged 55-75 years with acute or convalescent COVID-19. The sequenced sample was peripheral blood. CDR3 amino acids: CSARAVGAQFF. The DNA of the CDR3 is TGCAGTGCTAGAGCCGTCGGAGCGCAGTTCTTC.